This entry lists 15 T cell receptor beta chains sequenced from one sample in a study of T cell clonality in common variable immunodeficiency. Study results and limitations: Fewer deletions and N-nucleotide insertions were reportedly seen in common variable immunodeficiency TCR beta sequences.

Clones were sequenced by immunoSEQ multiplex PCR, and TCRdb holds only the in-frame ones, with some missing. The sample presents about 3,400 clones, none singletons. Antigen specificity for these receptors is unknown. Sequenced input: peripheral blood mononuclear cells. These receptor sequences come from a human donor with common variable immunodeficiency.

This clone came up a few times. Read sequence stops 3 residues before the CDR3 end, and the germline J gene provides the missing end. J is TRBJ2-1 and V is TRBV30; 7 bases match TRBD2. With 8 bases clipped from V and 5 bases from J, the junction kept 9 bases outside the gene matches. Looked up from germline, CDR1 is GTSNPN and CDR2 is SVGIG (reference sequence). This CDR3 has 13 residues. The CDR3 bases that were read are TGTGCCCATGGACTAGTACGGGACAATGAG. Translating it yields CAHGLVRDNE. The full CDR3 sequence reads CAHGLVRDNEQFF.

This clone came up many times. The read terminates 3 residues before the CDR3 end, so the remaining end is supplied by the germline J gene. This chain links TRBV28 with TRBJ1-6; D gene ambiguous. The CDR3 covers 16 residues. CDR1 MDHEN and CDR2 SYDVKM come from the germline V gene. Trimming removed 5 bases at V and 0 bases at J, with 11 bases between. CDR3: CASSPAGSSYNSPLHF. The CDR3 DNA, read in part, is TGTGCCAGCAGTCCGGCAGGTAGCTCCTATAATTCACCC.

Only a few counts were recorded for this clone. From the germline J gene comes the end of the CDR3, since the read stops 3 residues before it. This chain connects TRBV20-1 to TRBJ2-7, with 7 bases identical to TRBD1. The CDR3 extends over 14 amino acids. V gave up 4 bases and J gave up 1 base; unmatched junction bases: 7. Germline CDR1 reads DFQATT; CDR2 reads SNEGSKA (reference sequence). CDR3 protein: CSATAYRGSYEQYF. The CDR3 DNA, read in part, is TGCAGTGCTACCGCCTACAGGGGATCCTACGAG.

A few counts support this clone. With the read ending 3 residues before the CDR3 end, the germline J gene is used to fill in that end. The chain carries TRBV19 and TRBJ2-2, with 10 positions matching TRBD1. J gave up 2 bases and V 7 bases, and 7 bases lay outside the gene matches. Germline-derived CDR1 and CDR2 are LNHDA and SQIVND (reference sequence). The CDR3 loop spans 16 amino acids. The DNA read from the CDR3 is TGTGCCAGTACGACCGGGGACAGGGGAAACACCGGGGAG. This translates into CASTTGDRGNTGE. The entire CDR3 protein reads CASTTGDRGNTGELFF.

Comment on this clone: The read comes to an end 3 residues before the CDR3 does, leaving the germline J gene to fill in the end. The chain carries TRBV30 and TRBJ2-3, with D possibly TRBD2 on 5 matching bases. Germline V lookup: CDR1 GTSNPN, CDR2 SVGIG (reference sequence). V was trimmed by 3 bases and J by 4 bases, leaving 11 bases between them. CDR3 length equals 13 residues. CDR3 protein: CAWSLAGSDTQYF. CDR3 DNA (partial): TGTGCCTGGAGCCTCGCGGGTTCAGATACG.

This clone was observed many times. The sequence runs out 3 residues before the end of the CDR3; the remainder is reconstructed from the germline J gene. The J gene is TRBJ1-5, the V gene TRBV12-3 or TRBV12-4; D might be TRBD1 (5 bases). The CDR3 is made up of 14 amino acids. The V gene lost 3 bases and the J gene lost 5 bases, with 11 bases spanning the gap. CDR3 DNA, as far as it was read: TGTGCCAGCAGTTTGAGGGGTGCCGATCAGCCC. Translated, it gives CASSLRGADQP. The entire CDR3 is CASSLRGADQPQHF.

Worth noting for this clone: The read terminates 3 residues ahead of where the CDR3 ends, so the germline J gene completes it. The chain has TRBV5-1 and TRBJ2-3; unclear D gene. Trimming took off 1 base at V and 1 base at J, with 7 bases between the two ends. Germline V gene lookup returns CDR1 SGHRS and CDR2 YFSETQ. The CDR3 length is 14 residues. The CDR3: CASSLRGGTDTQYF. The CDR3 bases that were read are TGCGCCAGCAGCTTGCGCGGCGGCACAGATACG.

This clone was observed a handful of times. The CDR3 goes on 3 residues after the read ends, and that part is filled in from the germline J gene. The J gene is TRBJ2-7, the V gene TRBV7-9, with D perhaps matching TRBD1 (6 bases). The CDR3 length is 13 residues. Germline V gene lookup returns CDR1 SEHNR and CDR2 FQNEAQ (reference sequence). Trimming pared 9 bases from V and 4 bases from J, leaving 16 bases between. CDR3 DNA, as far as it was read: TGTGCCAGTTCCCGAGGGGGTGGGTACGAG. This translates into CASSRGGGYE. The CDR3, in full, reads CASSRGGGYEQYF.

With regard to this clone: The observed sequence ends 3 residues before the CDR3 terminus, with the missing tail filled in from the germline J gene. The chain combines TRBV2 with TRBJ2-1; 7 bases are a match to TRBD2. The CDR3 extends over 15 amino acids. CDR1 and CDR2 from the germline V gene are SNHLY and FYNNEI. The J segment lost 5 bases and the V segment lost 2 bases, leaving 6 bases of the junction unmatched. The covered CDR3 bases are TGTGCCAGCAGTGAACCGGGGGGAGTCCACAATGAG. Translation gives CASSEPGGVHNE. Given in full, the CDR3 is CASSEPGGVHNEQFF.

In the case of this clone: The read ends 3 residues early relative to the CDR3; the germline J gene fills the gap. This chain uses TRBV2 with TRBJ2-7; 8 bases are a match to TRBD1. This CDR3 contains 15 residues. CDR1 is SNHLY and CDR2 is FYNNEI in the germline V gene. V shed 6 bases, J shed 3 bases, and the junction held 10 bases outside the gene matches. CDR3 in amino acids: CASRKDRVGNYEQYF. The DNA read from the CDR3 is TGTGCCAGCAGAAAGGACAGGGTAGGAAACTACGAG.

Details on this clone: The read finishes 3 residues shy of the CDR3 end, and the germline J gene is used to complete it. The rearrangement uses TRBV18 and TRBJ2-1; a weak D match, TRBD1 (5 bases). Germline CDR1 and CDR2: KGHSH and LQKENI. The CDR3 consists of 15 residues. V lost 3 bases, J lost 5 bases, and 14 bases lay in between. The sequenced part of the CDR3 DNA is TGTGCCAGCTCACCGCCGGACAATCCGAACAATGAG. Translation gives CASSPPDNPNNE. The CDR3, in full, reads CASSPPDNPNNEQFF.

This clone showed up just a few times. The CDR3 is CASSLEGRGSGLFF. The covered CDR3 bases are TGTGCCAGCAGCTTAGAAGGACGAGGGAGCGGA. The rearrangement links TRBV7-9 to TRBJ1-4; D remains ambiguous. The sequenced fragment ends 3 residues before the CDR3 boundary, so the rest is inferred from the germline J gene. CDR3 size: 14 residues. Germline V gene data show CDR1 as SEHNR and CDR2 as FQNEAQ (reference sequence).

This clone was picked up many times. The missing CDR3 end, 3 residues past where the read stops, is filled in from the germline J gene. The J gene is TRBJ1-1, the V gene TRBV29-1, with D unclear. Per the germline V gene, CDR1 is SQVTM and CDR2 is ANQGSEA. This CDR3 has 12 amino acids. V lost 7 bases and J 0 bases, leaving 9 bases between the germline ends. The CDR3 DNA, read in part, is TGCAGCGCACAGATTATGAACACTGAA. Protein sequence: CSAQIMNTE. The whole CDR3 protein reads CSAQIMNTEAFF.

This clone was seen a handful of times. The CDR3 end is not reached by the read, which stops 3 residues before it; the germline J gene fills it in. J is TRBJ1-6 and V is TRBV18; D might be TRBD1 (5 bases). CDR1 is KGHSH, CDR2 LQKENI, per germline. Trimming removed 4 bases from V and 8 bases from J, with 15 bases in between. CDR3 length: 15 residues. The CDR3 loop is CASSLQGGVDSPLHF. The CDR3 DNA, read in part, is TGTGCCAGCTCACTGCAGGGTGGAGTTGATTCACCC.

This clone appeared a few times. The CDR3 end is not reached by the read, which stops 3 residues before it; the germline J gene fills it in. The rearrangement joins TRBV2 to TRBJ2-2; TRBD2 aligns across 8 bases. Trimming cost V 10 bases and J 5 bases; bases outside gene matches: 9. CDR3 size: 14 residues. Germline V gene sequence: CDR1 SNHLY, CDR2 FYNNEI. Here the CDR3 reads CATLNGGVTGELFF. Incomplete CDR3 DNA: TGTGCCACCCTAAACGGGGGGGTAACCGGGGAG.